This TCR beta chain came from a study of blood T cell repertoires in COVID-19. Study details: The United States, Italy and Spain supplied acute and convalescent COVID-19 samples. T cells, B-cell-depleted T cells, or PBMCs supplied cDNA or gDNA.

This CDR3 has 13 residues. Trimming stripped 3 bases from V and 5 bases from J, with 11 bases between. Germline V gene data show CDR1 as DFQATT and CDR2 as SNEGSKA (reference sequence). This clone is a singleton in its sample. In the authors' workflow: Nucleated cell counts were estimated from reference gene primer amplification. Method: immunoSEQ multiplex PCR; TCRdb's copy keeps in-frame clones and lacks some. V and J calls and clone size are those listed in that table; D and trimming were worked out from the DNA. The sample includes almost 250,000 clones, about 87% seen only once; the top ten take roughly 1.6%.

Sequencing input: PBMCs or T cells enriched from blood (not recorded which). The source of this sequence is a woman in her forties or fifties who had recovered from COVID-19. The chain combines TRBV20-1 with TRBJ2-1; perhaps TRBD2 as D (6 bases). CDR3 region: CSASAGIHNEQFF. In DNA, the CDR3 is TGCAGTGCTAGTGCGGGAATTCACAATGAGCAGTTCTTC.